This TCR beta chain was captured in a study of cytomegalovirus exposure and HLA in healthy donors. Study outcomes and limitations: CMV serostatus stood as the only immune exposure information on hand.

Remarks on this clone: Its antigen is still unknown.

It was with 60 Vbeta and 13 Jbeta primers that the PCR ran. Assay used: immunoSEQ multiplex PCR; TCRdb lists only in-frame clones, some missing. Of about 190,000 clones in the sample, around 80% were seen once. The germline CDR1 and CDR2 sequences are SEHNR and FQNEAQ (reference sequence). This CDR3 has 16 residues. The junction had 9 bases not matched to a gene; V was cut back by 5 bases and J by 5 bases. It was healthy bone marrow donors who served as donors. This sequence was found in a man between 40 and 49 years old in good health and CMV-seropositive. Sample: PBMCs. This sequence joins TRBV7-9 and TRBJ2-1; 10 nucleotides agree with TRBD2. CDR3 amino acids: CASSGGLAIRHNEQFF. In DNA form, the CDR3 reads TGTGCCAGCAGCGGGGGACTAGCGATCAGACACAATGAGCAGTTCTTC.